Listed here are 6 T cell receptor beta chains from one sample, sequenced in a study of blood T cell repertoires in COVID-19. Measured with immunoSEQ multiplex PCR; TCRdb has only the in-frame clones, and not every one. The sample includes about 320,000 clones, more than 70% of them seen just once. Input material: peripheral blood. Receptor source: a woman aged 25 to 39 with COVID-19, enrolled during active disease.

This clone has a single count. The chain uses TRBV19 and TRBJ1-6; 9 positions match TRBD1. Per germline, CDR1 LNHDA and CDR2 SQIVND (reference sequence). The V gene end was trimmed by 1 base and the J gene end by 7 bases; junction bases not matched to a gene: 5. The CDR3 covers 16 residues. CDR3 amino acids: CASSIGDRVWNSPLHF. DNA for the CDR3: TGTGCCAGTAGTATAGGGGACAGGGTATGGAATTCACCCCTCCACTTT.

The chain is built from TRBV14 and TRBJ1-2, with D uncertain. The CDR3 contains 14 residues. CDR1 and CDR2 from the germline V gene are SGHDN and FVKESK. The ends were cut back, 5 bases at V and 4 bases at J, with 14 bases in the middle. This chain's CDR3 is CASSSLTRGYGYTF. CDR3 in DNA: TGTGCCAGCAGCTCACTTACCCGGGGCTATGGCTACACCTTC. Based on the CDR3 plus reference TRBV14 and TRBJ1-2, the full variable domain is EAGVTQFPSHSVIEKGQTVTLRCDPISGHDNLYWYRRVMGKEIKFLLHFVKESKQDESGMPNNRFLAERTGGTYSTLKVQPAELEDSGVYFCASSSLTRGYGYTFGSGTRLTVV.

The V gene is TRBV7-8, the J gene TRBJ2-3; D is perhaps TRBD2 (7 bases). CDR1 SGHVS and CDR2 FQNEAQ come from the germline V gene. This CDR3 region has 15 residues. V was cut by 6 bases and J by 1 base, with 14 bases left in between. CDR3 nucleotide sequence: TGTGCCAGCAGGCCTAGGGGGGGCGGCACAGATACGCAGTATTTT. Protein sequence: CASRPRGGGTDTQYF.

Only one count was recorded for this clone. This chain joins TRBV21-1 and TRBJ1-5; the tabulated D call, TRBD1, remains unverified against the DNA. TRBV21-1 is given as a pseudogene. The CDR3 covers 17 residues. This chain's CDR3 is CASSRGPRGYSNQPQHF. The CDR3 DNA sequence: TGTGCCAGCAGCAGAGGACCCAGGGGGTATAGCAATCAGCCCCAGCATTTT.

The chain combines TRBV7-2 with TRBJ1-1; D remains ambiguous. Between the trimmed V and J ends, which lost 5 bases and 3 bases, there was a span of 10 bases. Per the germline V gene, CDR1 is SGHTA and CDR2 is FQGNSA. The CDR3 length is 13 residues. CDR3 residues: CASSPIADTEAFF. The DNA for the CDR3 is TGTGCCAGCAGCCCGATTGCGGACACTGAAGCTTTCTTT.

This clone has only one observation. This chain links TRBV27 with TRBJ2-1, with 9 bases aligning to TRBD2. CDR3 length: 16 residues. Unmatched junction bases numbered 5, after V lost 0 bases and J lost 5 bases. The germline V gene encodes CDR1 MNHEY and CDR2 SMNVEV (reference sequence). The CDR3 sequence: CASSLSASGVNNEQFF. CDR3 nucleotide sequence: TGTGCCAGCAGTTTATCGGCTAGCGGGGTGAACAATGAGCAGTTCTTC.